The 18 T cell receptor beta chains in this list originate from one sample, sequenced in a study of cytomegalovirus exposure and HLA in healthy donors. The PCR contained 60 Vbeta and 13 Jbeta primers. The repertoire was sequenced with immunoSEQ multiplex PCR; TCRdb's copy has only in-frame clones and lacks some. The table lists tens of thousands of clones, approximately 76% of them singletons, with roughly 5.5% in the top ten. The sequenced sample was PBMCs. These receptors originate from a man aged 45-60 years in good health and CMV-seronegative.

This chain uses TRBV7-2 with TRBJ2-5; 11 bases agree with TRBD2. Germline loops: CDR1 SGHTA, CDR2 FQGNSA. V shed 5 bases and J 11 bases; nucleotides not matched to a gene: 10. This CDR3 comprises 14 residues. The CDR3 is CASSLSGGAWEQYF. The CDR3 nucleotides are TGTGCCAGCAGCCTTAGCGGGGGGGCGTGGGAGCAGTACTTC.

The genes are TRBV7-3 and TRBJ1-1; TRBD1 aligns across 8 bases. Per germline, CDR1 SGHTA and CDR2 FQGTGA. This CDR3 comprises 13 residues. The junction had 7 bases not matched to a gene; V was cut back by 5 bases and J by 8 bases. The CDR3 loop reads CASSQPGTGEAFF. In DNA, the CDR3 is TGTGCCAGCAGCCAGCCCGGGACAGGAGAAGCTTTCTTT. The full variable domain, completed using reference TRBV7-3 and TRBJ1-1, is GAGVSQTPSNKVTEKGKYVELRCDPISGHTALYWYRQSLGQGPEFLIYFQGTGAADDSGLPNDRFFAVRPEGSVSTLKIQRTERGDSAVYLCASSQPGTGEAFFGQGTRLTVV.

This clone showed up just a few times. This rearrangement joins TRBV4-1 to TRBJ1-4; 8 bases match TRBD1. J gave up 3 bases and V 4 bases, and 7 bases lay outside the gene matches. Germline V gives CDR1 MGHRA, CDR2 YSYEKL. The CDR3 sequence is 16 residues long. Here the CDR3 DNA reads TGCGCCAGCAGCCCAGGGGGCCCGAGGGCTAATGAAAAACTGTTTTTT. Translated, it gives CASSPGGPRANEKLFF.

This chain links TRBV5-1 with TRBJ1-3; no clear D gene. Trimming shortened V by 9 bases and J by 1 base, and 11 bases separated the two germline ends. CDR1 and CDR2 from the germline V gene are SGHRS and YFSETQ. This CDR3 region has 13 residues. The CDR3 reads CATRGSSGNTIYF. CDR3 nucleotides: TGCGCCACCCGTGGGAGTTCTGGAAACACCATATATTTT. The complete variable domain, with remaining parts taken from reference TRBV5-1 and TRBJ1-3, reads KAGVTQTPRYLIKTRGQQVTLSCSPISGHRSVSWYQQTPGQGLQFLFEYFSETQRNKGNFPGRFSGRQFSNSRSEMNVSTLELGDSALYLCATRGSSGNTIYFGEGSWLTVV.

The J gene is TRBJ2-7, the V gene TRBV5-1, with TRBD2 as a possible D gene (6 bases). Per the germline V gene, CDR1 is SGHRS and CDR2 is YFSETQ. The CDR3 length is 14 residues. The V end was cut by 3 bases, the J end by 5 bases, with 15 bases between. The CDR3 DNA follows: TGCGCCAGCAGCTCCGGGGGTTACCACGACGAGCAGTACTTC. It specifies CASSSGGYHDEQYF.

The chain employs TRBV6-1 and TRBJ2-2; 8 bases map to TRBD1. CDR3 length: 14 amino acids. Unmatched junction bases numbered 1, after V lost 6 bases and J lost 1 base. Germline lookup yields CDR1 MNHNS and CDR2 SASEGT. The CDR3 DNA sequence: TGTGCCAGCAGGGGACAGGTGAACACCGGGGAGCTGTTTTTT. It codes for CASRGQVNTGELFF.

The rearrangement links TRBV2 to TRBJ2-5; the match to TRBD1 covers 7 bases. The DNA matches TRBJ2-7 better at its end, which makes the J call doubtful. The CDR3 length is 14 residues. Germline lookup yields CDR1 SNHLY and CDR2 FYNNEI. DNA for the CDR3: TGTGCCAGCAGTGGACAGGGTTTGAACTACGAGCAGTACTTC. Translating gives CASSGQGLNYEQYF.

CDR3 bases: TGCGCCAGCGACAGGGGACTGTACACAGATACGCAGTATTTT. Amino acids: CASDRGLYTDTQYF. The gene calls are TRBV5-1 and TRBJ2-3; 8 positions agree with TRBD1. Germline CDR1 reads SGHRS; CDR2 reads YFSETQ. The CDR3 consists of 14 residues. V lost 7 bases to trimming and J lost 2 bases; unmatched junction nucleotides: 6. Complete variable domain (other parts from reference TRBV5-1 and TRBJ2-3): KAGVTQTPRYLIKTRGQQVTLSCSPISGHRSVSWYQQTPGQGLQFLFEYFSETQRNKGNFPGRFSGRQFSNSRSEMNVSTLELGDSALYLCASDRGLYTDTQYFGPGTRLTVL.

V and J are TRBV5-6 and TRBJ1-6; D possibly corresponds to TRBD1 (6 bases). The ends were cut back, 0 bases at V and 9 bases at J, with 16 bases in the middle. The CDR3 has 16 amino acids. CDR1 is SGHDT, CDR2 YYEEEE, per germline. CDR3 sequence (DNA): TGTGCCAGCAGCTTGGGGACAGCTGGAATAATTTCACCCCTCCACTTT. Its translation: CASSLGTAGIISPLHF.

This chain links TRBV27 with TRBJ1-5; the D gene is possibly TRBD1 (5 bases). The CDR3 covers 13 residues. Between the trimmed V and J ends, which lost 8 bases and 7 bases, there was a span of 15 bases. Germline-derived CDR1 and CDR2 are MNHEY and SMNVEV (reference sequence). In nucleotides, the CDR3 is TGTGCCAGCGGCTTATCGGGGGGACAGCCCCAGCATTTT. The encoded protein is CASGLSGGQPQHF.

J is TRBJ2-2 and V is TRBV6-1; 7 bases match TRBD1. The CDR3 totals 14 residues. Germline values: CDR1 MNHNS, CDR2 SASEGT. V dropped 8 bases and J dropped 6; count of bases not matched to a gene: 9. CDR3 in amino acids: CASLWDSGAGELFF. The DNA of the CDR3 is TGTGCCAGCCTCTGGGACAGTGGTGCCGGGGAGCTGTTTTTT.

The chain recombines TRBV14 with TRBJ1-1, with D possibly being TRBD1 (5 bases). The CDR3 sequence is 14 residues long. Germline CDR1 reads SGHDN; CDR2 reads FVKESK. Trimming shortened V by 4 bases and J by 7 bases, and 16 bases separated the two germline ends. This CDR3 is CASSPTGLGGEAFF. The CDR3 DNA sequence: TGTGCCAGCAGCCCAACGGGACTTGGGGGTGAAGCTTTCTTT. Based on the CDR3 plus reference TRBV14 and TRBJ1-1, the full variable domain is EAGVTQFPSHSVIEKGQTVTLRCDPISGHDNLYWYRRVMGKEIKFLLHFVKESKQDESGMPNNRFLAERTGGTYSTLKVQPAELEDSGVYFCASSPTGLGGEAFFGQGTRLTVV.

This clone was counted once. V and J are TRBV6-5 and TRBJ1-5; D is possibly TRBD1 (5 bases). Germline-derived CDR1 and CDR2 are MNHEY and SVGAGI. V was pared by 6 bases and J by 4 bases, with 10 bases between. The CDR3 contains 13 residues. CDR3 sequence: CASRPTENQPQHF. The CDR3 DNA reads TGTGCCAGCAGACCGACAGAAAATCAGCCCCAGCATTTT.

This clone was recorded a few times. The genes are TRBV29-1 and TRBJ1-1; D is uncertain. Trimming took 7 bases from V and 4 from J, leaving 16 bases between them. Germline CDR1 and CDR2: SQVTM and ANQGSEA. This CDR3 is built from 13 residues. DNA of the CDR3: TGCAGCGCCTCCGGGTTCTTGCGCACTGAAGCTTTCTTT. Its protein product is CSASGFLRTEAFF.

The V gene is TRBV4-1, the J gene TRBJ2-3; 8 bases fit TRBD1. V lost 0 bases to trimming and J lost 10 bases; unmatched junction nucleotides: 6. The CDR3 length is 14 residues. The germline V gene encodes CDR1 MGHRA and CDR2 YSYEKL. Here the CDR3 reads CASSQDRTGRPQYF. DNA of the CDR3: TGCGCCAGCAGCCAAGATAGGACAGGGAGGCCGCAGTATTTT.

V gene TRBV7-9 combines with J gene TRBJ2-1, with 9 bases matching TRBD2. V trimming: 2 bases; J trimming: 6 bases; junction bases outside the gene matches: 5. This CDR3 has 15 residues. CDR1 is SEHNR, CDR2 FQNEAQ, per germline (reference sequence). Written as DNA, the CDR3 is TGTGCCAGCAGCTTAATGGCGGGGGGGCGCAATGAGCAGTTCTTC. This gives the protein CASSLMAGGRNEQFF.

This chain links TRBV5-4 with TRBJ2-3; TRBD1 matches at 9 bases. The CDR3 consists of 16 residues. V was pared by 4 bases and J by 0 bases, with 6 bases of the junction left unmatched. Per the germline V gene, CDR1 is SGHNT and CDR2 is YYREEE (reference sequence). CDR3 coding DNA: TGTGCCAGCAGCGTGGAGGGACAGGGTAGCACAGATACGCAGTATTTT. It translates to CASSVEGQGSTDTQYF.

The rearrangement links TRBV27 to TRBJ1-5, with TRBD1 as a possible D gene (6 bases). V was shortened by 8 bases and J by 3 bases, with 20 bases between the two germline ends. Germline V gene lookup returns CDR1 MNHEY and CDR2 SMNVEV (reference sequence). CDR3 length: 16 amino acids. The CDR3 DNA is TGTGCCAGCCACATCAGGGGAGCAGGGACCAATCAGCCCCAGCATTTT. Translation: CASHIRGAGTNQPQHF.